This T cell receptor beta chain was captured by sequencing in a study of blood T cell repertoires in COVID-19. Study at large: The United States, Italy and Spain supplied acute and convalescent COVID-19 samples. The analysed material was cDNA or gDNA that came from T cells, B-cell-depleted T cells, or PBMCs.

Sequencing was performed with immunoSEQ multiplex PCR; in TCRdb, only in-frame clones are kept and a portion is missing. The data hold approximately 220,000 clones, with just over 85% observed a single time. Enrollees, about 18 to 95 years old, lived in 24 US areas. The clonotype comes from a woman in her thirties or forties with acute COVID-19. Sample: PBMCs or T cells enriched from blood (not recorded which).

The CDR3 spells CASSLGRLNSPLHF. The CDR3, as DNA: TGTGCCAGCTCCCTAGGAAGGCTTAATTCACCCCTCCACTTT. The rearrangement joins TRBV7-9 to TRBJ1-6, with D unclear. Germline CDR1 and CDR2: SEHNR and FQNEAQ (reference sequence). The V end was cut by 8 bases, the J end by 6 bases, with 14 bases between. This CDR3 contains 14 residues.